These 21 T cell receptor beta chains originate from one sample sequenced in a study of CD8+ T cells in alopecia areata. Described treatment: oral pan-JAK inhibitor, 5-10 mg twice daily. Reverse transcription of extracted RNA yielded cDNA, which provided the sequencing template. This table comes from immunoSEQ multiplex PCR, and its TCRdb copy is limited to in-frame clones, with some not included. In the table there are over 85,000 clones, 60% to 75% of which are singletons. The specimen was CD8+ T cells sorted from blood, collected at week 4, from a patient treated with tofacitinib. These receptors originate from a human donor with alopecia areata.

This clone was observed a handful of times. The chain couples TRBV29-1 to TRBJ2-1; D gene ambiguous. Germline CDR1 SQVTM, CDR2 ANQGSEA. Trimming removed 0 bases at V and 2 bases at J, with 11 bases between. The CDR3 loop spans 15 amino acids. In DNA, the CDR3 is TGCAGCGTTGAAGATCGGAACAGAACCTACAATGAGCAGTTCTTC. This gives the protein CSVEDRNRTYNEQFF.

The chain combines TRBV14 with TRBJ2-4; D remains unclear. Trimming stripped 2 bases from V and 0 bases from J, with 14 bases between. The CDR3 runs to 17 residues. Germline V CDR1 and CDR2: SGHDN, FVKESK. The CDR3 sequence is CASSQPLTWLAKNIQYF. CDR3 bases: TGTGCCAGCAGCCAACCCCTTACGTGGCTAGCCAAAAACATTCAGTACTTC.

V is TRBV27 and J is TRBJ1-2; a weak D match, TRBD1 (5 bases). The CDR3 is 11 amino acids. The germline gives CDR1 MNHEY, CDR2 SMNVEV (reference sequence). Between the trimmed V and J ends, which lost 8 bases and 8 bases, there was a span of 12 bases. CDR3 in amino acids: CASYGAGGYTF. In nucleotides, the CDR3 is TGTGCCAGCTACGGGGCGGGGGGCTACACCTTC.

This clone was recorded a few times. This CDR3 reads CASSSLTSGENNEQFF. DNA for the CDR3: TGTGCCAGCAGCTCACTGACTAGCGGGGAGAACAATGAGCAGTTCTTC. The chain has TRBV11-3 and TRBJ2-1; 11 bases fit TRBD2. V gave up 4 bases and J gave up 5 bases; unmatched junction bases: 7. The CDR3 spans 16 residues. CDR1 is SGHNT and CDR2 is YENEEA in the germline V gene.

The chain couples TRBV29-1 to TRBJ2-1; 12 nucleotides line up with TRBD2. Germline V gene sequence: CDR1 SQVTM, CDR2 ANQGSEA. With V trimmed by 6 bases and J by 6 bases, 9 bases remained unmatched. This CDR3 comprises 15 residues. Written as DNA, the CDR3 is TGCAGCGTGGGCAGACTAGCGGGAGTGGGCAATGAGCAGTTCTTC. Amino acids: CSVGRLAGVGNEQFF.

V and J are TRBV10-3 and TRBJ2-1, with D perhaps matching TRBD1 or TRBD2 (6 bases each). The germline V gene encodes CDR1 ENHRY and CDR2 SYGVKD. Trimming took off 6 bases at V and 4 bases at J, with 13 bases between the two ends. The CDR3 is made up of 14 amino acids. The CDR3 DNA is TGTGCCATCAGCCCGGGGGACAAGTACAATGAGCAGTTCTTC. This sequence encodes CAISPGDKYNEQFF.

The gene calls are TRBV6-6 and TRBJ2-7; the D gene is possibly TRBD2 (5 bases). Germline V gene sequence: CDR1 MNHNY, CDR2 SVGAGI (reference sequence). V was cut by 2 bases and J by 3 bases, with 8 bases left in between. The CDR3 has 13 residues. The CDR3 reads CASSYAGLYEQYF. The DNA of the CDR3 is TGTGCCAGCAGTTACGCCGGACTCTACGAGCAGTACTTC.

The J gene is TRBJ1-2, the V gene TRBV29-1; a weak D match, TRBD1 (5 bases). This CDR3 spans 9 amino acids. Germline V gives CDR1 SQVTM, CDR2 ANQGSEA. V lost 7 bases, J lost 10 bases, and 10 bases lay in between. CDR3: CSDDRDYTF. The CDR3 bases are TGCAGCGACGACAGAGACTACACCTTC.

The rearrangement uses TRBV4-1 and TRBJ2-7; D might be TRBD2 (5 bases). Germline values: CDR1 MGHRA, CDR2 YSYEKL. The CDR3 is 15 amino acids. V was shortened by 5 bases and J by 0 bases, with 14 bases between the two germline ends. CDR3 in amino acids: CASSRVGESSYEQYF. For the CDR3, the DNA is TGCGCCAGCAGCAGGGTTGGGGAGAGCTCCTACGAGCAGTACTTC.

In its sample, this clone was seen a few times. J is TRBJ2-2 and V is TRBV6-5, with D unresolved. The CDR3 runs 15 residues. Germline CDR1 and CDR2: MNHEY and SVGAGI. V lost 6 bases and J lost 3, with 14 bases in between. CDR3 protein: CASSLLILDTGELFF. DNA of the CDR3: TGTGCCAGCAGCTTGCTAATCCTGGACACCGGGGAGCTGTTTTTT.

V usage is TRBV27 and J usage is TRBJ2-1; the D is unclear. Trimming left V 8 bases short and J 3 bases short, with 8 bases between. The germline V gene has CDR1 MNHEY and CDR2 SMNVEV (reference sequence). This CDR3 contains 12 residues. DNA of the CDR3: TGTGCCAGCCGCCGAAACTACAATGAGCAGTTCTTC. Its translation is CASRRNYNEQFF.

CDR3 loop: CASSQDWSLHF. The CDR3 DNA sequence: TGTGCCAGCAGCCAGGACTGGTCCCTCCACTTT. The chain joins TRBV7-9 to TRBJ1-6; D gene unclear. CDR3 length: 11 residues. V was clipped by 5 bases and J by 14 bases, with 10 bases between them. Germline V gives CDR1 SEHNR, CDR2 FQNEAQ (reference sequence).

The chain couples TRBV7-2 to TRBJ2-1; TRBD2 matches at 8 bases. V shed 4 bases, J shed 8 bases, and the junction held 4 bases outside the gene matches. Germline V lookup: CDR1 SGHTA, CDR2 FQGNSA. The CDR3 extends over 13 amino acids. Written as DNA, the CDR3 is TGTGCCAGCAGCTCGGGACTAGAATATGAGCAGTTCTTC. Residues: CASSSGLEYEQFF.

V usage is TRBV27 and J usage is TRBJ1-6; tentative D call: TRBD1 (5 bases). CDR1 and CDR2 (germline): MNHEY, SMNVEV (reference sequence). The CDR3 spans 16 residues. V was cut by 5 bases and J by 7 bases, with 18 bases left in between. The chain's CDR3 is CASSPPGVRMNSPLHF. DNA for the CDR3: TGTGCCAGCAGTCCCCCGGGGGTAAGGATGAATTCACCCCTCCACTTT.

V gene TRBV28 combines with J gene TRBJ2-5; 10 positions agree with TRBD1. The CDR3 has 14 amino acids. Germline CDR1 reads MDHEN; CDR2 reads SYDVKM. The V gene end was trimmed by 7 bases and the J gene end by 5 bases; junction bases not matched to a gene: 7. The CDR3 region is CASTHRDRGETQYF. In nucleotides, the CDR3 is TGTGCCAGCACCCACAGGGACAGGGGTGAGACCCAGTACTTC.

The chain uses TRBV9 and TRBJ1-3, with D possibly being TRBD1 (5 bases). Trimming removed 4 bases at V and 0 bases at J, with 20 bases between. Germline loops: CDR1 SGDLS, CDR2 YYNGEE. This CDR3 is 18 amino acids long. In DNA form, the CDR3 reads TGTGCCAGCAGCCCCCCCCTAGGGACCAGCCTCTCTGGAAACACCATATATTTT. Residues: CASSPPLGTSLSGNTIYF.

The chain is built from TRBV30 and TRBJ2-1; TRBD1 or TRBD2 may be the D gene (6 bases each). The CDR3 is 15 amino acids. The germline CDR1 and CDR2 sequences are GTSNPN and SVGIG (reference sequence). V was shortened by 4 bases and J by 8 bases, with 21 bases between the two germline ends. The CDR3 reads CAWTPGTSRGDEQFF. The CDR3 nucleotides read TGTGCCTGGACCCCCGGGACGTCAAGGGGGGATGAGCAGTTCTTC.

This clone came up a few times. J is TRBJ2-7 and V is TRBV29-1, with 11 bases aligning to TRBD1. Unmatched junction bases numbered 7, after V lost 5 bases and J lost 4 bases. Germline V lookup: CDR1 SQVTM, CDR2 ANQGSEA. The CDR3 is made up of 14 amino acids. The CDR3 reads CSVQGGTGGYEQYF. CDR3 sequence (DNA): TGCAGCGTTCAGGGAGGGACAGGGGGTTACGAGCAGTACTTC.

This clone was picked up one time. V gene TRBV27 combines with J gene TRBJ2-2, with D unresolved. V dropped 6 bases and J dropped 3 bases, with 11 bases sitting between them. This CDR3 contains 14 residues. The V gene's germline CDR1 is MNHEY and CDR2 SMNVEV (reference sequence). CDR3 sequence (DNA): TGTGCCAGCAGCCGCGCATCGGACACCGGGGAGCTGTTTTTT. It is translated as CASSRASDTGELFF.

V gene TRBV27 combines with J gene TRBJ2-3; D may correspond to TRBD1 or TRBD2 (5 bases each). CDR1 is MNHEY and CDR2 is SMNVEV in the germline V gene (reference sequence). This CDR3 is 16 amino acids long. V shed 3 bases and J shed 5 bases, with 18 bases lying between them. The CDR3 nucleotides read TGTGCCAGCAGTTTGGTCGGGACCAAAGGTATAGATACGCAGTATTTT. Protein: CASSLVGTKGIDTQYF.

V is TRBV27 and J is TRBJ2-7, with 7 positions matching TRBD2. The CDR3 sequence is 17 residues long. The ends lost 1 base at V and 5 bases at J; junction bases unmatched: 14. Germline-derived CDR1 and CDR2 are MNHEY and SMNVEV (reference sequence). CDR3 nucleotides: TGTGCCAGCAGTTTATGGGGGAAGGCGGGAGTCGTCCACGAGCAGTACTTC. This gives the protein CASSLWGKAGVVHEQYF.